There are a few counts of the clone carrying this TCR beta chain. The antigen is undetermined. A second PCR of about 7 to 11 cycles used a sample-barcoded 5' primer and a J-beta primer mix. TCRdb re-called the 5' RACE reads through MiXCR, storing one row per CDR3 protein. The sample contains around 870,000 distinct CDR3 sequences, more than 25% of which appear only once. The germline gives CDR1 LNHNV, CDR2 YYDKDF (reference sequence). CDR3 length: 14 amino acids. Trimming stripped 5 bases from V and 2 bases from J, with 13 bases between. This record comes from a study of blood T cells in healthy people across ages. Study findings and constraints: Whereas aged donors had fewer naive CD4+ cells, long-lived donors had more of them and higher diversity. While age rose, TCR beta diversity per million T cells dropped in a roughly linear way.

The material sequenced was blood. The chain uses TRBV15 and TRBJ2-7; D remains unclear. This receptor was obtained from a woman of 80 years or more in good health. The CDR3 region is CATSLRALPYEQYF. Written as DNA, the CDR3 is TGTGCCACCAGCCTACGAGCCCTCCCCTACGAGCAGTACTTC.